Listed here are 29 T cell receptor beta chains from one sample, sequenced in a study of T cell repertoires in cytomegalovirus infection. Antigen specificity for these receptors is unknown. TCRdb reprocessed the reads via MiXCR and lists one record per CDR3 protein. This repertoire shows some 480,000 distinct CDR3 sequences, around 35% found once; its top ten account for 15% to 20%. Here the sequenced sample was cultured PBMCs, taken from culture after CMV antigen stimulation. The receptors here all came from a human donor in good health (CMV status not recorded). Some clones in this sample may be carry-over from other donors' samples.

This clonotype was seen more than once but under ten times. V and J are TRBV12-3 or TRBV12-4 and TRBJ2-5, with 9 nucleotides matching TRBD2. The CDR3 is made up of 15 amino acids. Losses at the gene ends were 5 bases for V and 4 bases for J; bases not matched to a gene: 8. The CDR3 DNA reads TGTGCCAGCAGTAGAAATAGCGGGAGCGTAGAGACCCAGTACTTC. This translates into CASSRNSGSVETQYF.

This clonotype was detected only a few times. The gene calls are TRBV7-2 and TRBJ2-7; 15 bases are a match to TRBD2. J gave up 6 bases and V 4 bases, and 10 bases lay outside the gene matches. Germline V lookup: CDR1 SGHTA, CDR2 FQGNSA. The length of the CDR3 is 17 residues. CDR3 in DNA: TGTGCCAGCAGCTCAGGACTAGCGGGAGGGTCCAGGGGCGAGCAGTACTTC. This gives the protein CASSSGLAGGSRGEQYF.

This chain joins TRBV6-6 and TRBJ1-2; 7 nucleotides match TRBD1. Germline lookup yields CDR1 MNHNY and CDR2 SVGAGI (reference sequence). This CDR3 contains 12 residues. J lost 13 bases, V lost 2 bases, and 7 bases had no gene match. The CDR3 is CASSYTPTGTTF. CDR3 in DNA: TGTGCCAGCAGTTACACCCCGACAGGGACCACCTTC.

The V gene is TRBV10-3, the J gene TRBJ2-3, with D perhaps matching TRBD2 (6 bases). The CDR3 runs 14 residues. Trimming shortened V by 11 bases and J by 0 bases, and 15 bases separated the two germline ends. The germline V gene has CDR1 ENHRY and CDR2 SYGVKD. CDR3: CALRGGSSTDTQYF. The DNA for the CDR3 is TGTGCCCTGCGGGGCGGGTCCAGCACAGATACGCAGTATTTT.

In its sample, this clonotype was seen a few times. The V gene is TRBV28, the J gene TRBJ2-3; 12 nucleotides align to TRBD2. The J segment lost 5 bases and the V segment lost 3 bases, leaving 6 bases of the junction unmatched. The germline V gene has CDR1 MDHEN and CDR2 SYDVKM. This CDR3 has 16 amino acids. The chain's CDR3 is CASSFLAGGYKDTQYF. CDR3 DNA: TGTGCCAGCAGTTTCCTAGCGGGAGGGTACAAAGATACGCAGTATTTT.

The rearrangement joins TRBV5-1 to TRBJ2-1; no reliable D call. V was cut by 3 bases and J by 3 bases, with 10 bases left in between. CDR1 SGHRS and CDR2 YFSETQ come from the germline V gene. The CDR3 loop spans 14 amino acids. The CDR3 bases are TGCGCCAGCAGCTACGCCTTGAGCTACAATGAGCAGTTCTTC. It is translated as CASSYALSYNEQFF.

The V gene is TRBV19, the J gene TRBJ1-2, with D maybe TRBD1 (5 bases). The V gene's germline CDR1 is LNHDA and CDR2 SQIVND (reference sequence). The V gene lost 5 bases and the J gene lost 5 bases, with 12 bases spanning the gap. The CDR3 has 13 amino acids. The CDR3 sequence: CASSSLAGYGYTF. As DNA, the CDR3 is TGTGCCAGTAGTTCCCTCGCAGGGTATGGCTACACCTTC.

This clonotype was observed at least ten times. The V call is TRBV7-2, the J call TRBJ2-2, with 9 bases identical to TRBD1. The germline V gene has CDR1 SGHTA and CDR2 FQGNSA. CDR3 size: 15 residues. V shed 6 bases, J shed 7 bases, and the junction held 9 bases outside the gene matches. As DNA, the CDR3 is TGTGCCAGCAGGGATAGGACAGGGGTTATCGGGGAGCTGTTTTTT. It yields the protein CASRDRTGVIGELFF.

The genes are TRBV29-1 and TRBJ2-1, with D perhaps TRBD2 (6 bases). CDR3 length equals 14 residues. The germline V gene has CDR1 SQVTM and CDR2 ANQGSEA. V lost 7 bases, J lost 4 bases, and 17 bases lay in between. This chain's CDR3 is CSERRGPEYNEQFF. CDR3 nucleotides: TGCAGCGAGCGGAGGGGACCAGAATACAATGAGCAGTTCTTC.

This clonotype was found a few times. The chain employs TRBV24-1 and TRBJ2-1; D ambiguous. V was pared by 2 bases and J by 7 bases, with 20 bases between. The CDR3 has 17 residues. CDR1 is KGHDR and CDR2 is SFDVKD in the germline V gene. The CDR3 is CATSDSPPAVEANEQFF. In DNA form, the CDR3 reads TGTGCCACCAGTGATTCTCCCCCGGCGGTAGAGGCAAATGAGCAGTTCTTC.

This sequence joins TRBV27 and TRBJ2-5, with D possibly being TRBD2 (7 bases). Germline V gives CDR1 MNHEY, CDR2 SMNVEV (reference sequence). V lost 4 bases to trimming and J lost 3 bases, with 15 bases between them. The CDR3 is made up of 15 amino acids. CDR3 bases: TGTGCCAGCAGTTGGGGAACGGGGGGCAAAGAGACCCAGTACTTC. This translates into CASSWGTGGKETQYF.

This clonotype appeared many times. V usage is TRBV6-6 and J usage is TRBJ2-1; 10 bases fit TRBD2. Trimming removed 2 bases from V and 4 bases from J; junction bases left unmatched: 8. Germline CDR1 MNHNY, CDR2 SVGAGI (reference sequence). The CDR3 extends over 17 amino acids. Written as DNA, the CDR3 is TGTGCCAGCAGTTACCGGCCTAGCGGGAGTATATACAATGAGCAGTTCTTC. It specifies CASSYRPSGSIYNEQFF.

The genes are TRBV10-1 and TRBJ2-3, with 7 bases matching TRBD2. Losses at the gene ends were 2 bases for V and 0 bases for J; bases not matched to a gene: 8. The CDR3 covers 17 residues. CDR1 and CDR2 (germline): WNHNN, SYGVQD (reference sequence). The CDR3 bases are TGCGCCAGCAGTGAGGTCTGGGCGGGAGCTAGCACAGATACGCAGTATTTT. Residues: CASSEVWAGASTDTQYF.

This clonotype showed up just a few times. The rearrangement links TRBV4-3 to TRBJ1-1, with 8 bases matching TRBD1. This CDR3 region has 15 residues. J gave up 5 bases and V 1 base, and 6 bases lay outside the gene matches. Germline CDR1 LGHNA, CDR2 YSLEER. The CDR3 bases are TGCGCCAGCAGCCAAGTGACAGGGGAGTTTACTGAAGCTTTCTTT. Translating it yields CASSQVTGEFTEAFF.

A few counts support this clonotype. Here the CDR3 reads CASSPVDRPNEKLFF. The DNA for the CDR3 is TGTGCCAGCAGCCCTGTCGACAGGCCTAATGAAAAACTGTTTTTT. The rearrangement joins TRBV12-3 or TRBV12-4 to TRBJ1-4, with D possibly matching TRBD1 (6 bases). The CDR3 is 15 amino acids. V lost 6 bases, J lost 3 bases, and 14 bases lay in between.

The chain couples TRBV12-3 or TRBV12-4 to TRBJ1-1; D is undetermined. The germline V and J ends were trimmed by 7 bases and 1 base, with 13 bases remaining between them. The CDR3 length is 14 residues. The CDR3 loop reads CASNYRAGNTEAFF. As DNA, the CDR3 is TGTGCCAGCAATTACCGGGCGGGGAACACTGAAGCTTTCTTT.

On this clonotype itself: A much bigger clone sits one base away, suggesting this may be a read error. The gene calls are TRBV7-2 and TRBJ2-7, with 10 bases that match TRBD2. CDR1 and CDR2 (germline): SGHTA, FQGNSA. This CDR3 contains 14 residues. V lost 4 bases, J lost 7 bases, and 7 bases stayed unmatched. The CDR3 is CASSYLAGVWEQYF. CDR3 nucleotides: TGTGCCAGCAGCTACCTAGCGGGAGTGTGGGAGCAGTACTTC.

This clonotype has just a few counts. J is TRBJ1-1 and V is TRBV7-9; D not resolved. The V end was cut by 5 bases, the J end by 4 bases, with 14 bases between. The CDR3 contains 14 residues. Germline V lookup: CDR1 SEHNR, CDR2 FQNEAQ (reference sequence). The CDR3 DNA reads TGTGCCAGCAGCCACACAGCAACACCCACTGAAGCTTTCTTT. Encoded protein: CASSHTATPTEAFF. The full variable domain, rest sourced from reference TRBV7-9 and TRBJ1-1, is DTGVSQNPRHKITKRGQNVTFRCDPISEHNRLYWYRQTLGQGPEFLTYFQNEAQLEKSRLLSDRFSAERPKGSFSTLEIQRTEQGDSAMYLCASSHTATPTEAFFGQGTRLTVV.

The chain has TRBV24-1 and TRBJ2-3; a weak D match, TRBD2 (6 bases). The CDR3 totals 16 residues. Per the germline V gene, CDR1 is KGHDR and CDR2 is SFDVKD. V lost 0 bases, J lost 4 bases, and 13 bases lay in between. The CDR3 protein is CATSDLGGGGPDTQYF. CDR3 DNA sequence: TGTGCCACCAGTGATTTGGGGGGAGGAGGGCCAGATACGCAGTATTTT.

There are many counts of this clonotype. The rearrangement links TRBV7-2 to TRBJ1-4, with 10 bases identical to TRBD1. Germline V gene sequence: CDR1 SGHTA, CDR2 FQGNSA. The CDR3 covers 15 residues. Trimming cost V 5 bases and J 8 bases; bases outside gene matches: 8. This chain's CDR3 is CASSTDRGLREKLFF. CDR3 sequence (DNA): TGTGCCAGCAGCACCGACAGGGGGCTACGAGAAAAACTGTTTTTT.

This chain links TRBV4-3 with TRBJ2-1; D might be TRBD2 (7 bases). CDR3 length equals 17 residues. V lost 0 bases and J 4 bases, leaving 16 bases between the germline ends. Per the germline V gene, CDR1 is LGHNA and CDR2 is YSLEER. This CDR3 is CASSQDGLGGGYNEQFF. Written as DNA, the CDR3 is TGCGCCAGCAGCCAAGACGGACTAGGGGGGGGGTACAATGAGCAGTTCTTC.

This clonotype turned up a few times. In nucleotides, the CDR3 is TGCAGTGCTAGATACCGGGACGGCTCCTACGAGCAGTACTTC. Amino acids: CSARYRDGSYEQYF. The rearrangement links TRBV20-1 to TRBJ2-7; D tentatively reads TRBD1 or TRBD2 (5 bases each). Germline V gene data show CDR1 as DFQATT and CDR2 as SNEGSKA (reference sequence). Trimming removed 2 bases at V and 0 bases at J, with 11 bases between. The CDR3 runs 14 residues.

The chain joins TRBV30 to TRBJ2-3, with 10 nucleotides matching TRBD2. The CDR3 length is 15 residues. The germline V gene has CDR1 GTSNPN and CDR2 SVGIG (reference sequence). The J segment lost 2 bases and the V segment lost 5 bases, leaving 7 bases of the junction unmatched. The CDR3: CAWLRTSGNTDTQYF. CDR3 coding DNA: TGTGCCTGGCTCAGAACTAGCGGGAACACAGATACGCAGTATTTT.

This sequence joins TRBV7-2 and TRBJ1-2; 12 bases fit TRBD1. The CDR3 has 14 residues. Germline loops: CDR1 SGHTA, CDR2 FQGNSA. V trimming: 5 bases; J trimming: 8 bases; junction bases outside the gene matches: 6. CDR3 DNA sequence: TGTGCCAGCAGCCCGGGACAGGGGGCCTGGGGCTACACCTTC. This codes for CASSPGQGAWGYTF.

This clonotype has only a few counts. V is TRBV7-9 and J is TRBJ2-7, with D maybe TRBD2 (8 bases). This CDR3 spans 21 amino acids. V was trimmed by 0 bases and J by 4 bases, leaving 31 bases between them. The V gene's germline CDR1 is SEHNR and CDR2 FQNEAQ (reference sequence). CDR3 in amino acids: CASSLAAGHRGSREGQYEQYF. CDR3 coding DNA: TGTGCCAGCAGCTTAGCGGCGGGGCACAGGGGATCCCGGGAGGGCCAATACGAGCAGTACTTC.

The chain joins TRBV12-5 to TRBJ2-7; 9 nucleotides align to TRBD2. CDR1 and CDR2 from the germline V gene are LGHNT and FRNRAP. Trimming at V came to 3 bases and at J to 5 bases, leaving 5 bases not matched to a gene. There are 14 residues in the CDR3. The CDR3 nucleotides are TGTGCTAGTGGTTTAGGACTAGCGTTCGACGAGCAGTACGTC. Amino acids: CASGLGLAFDEQYV.

The table lists this clonotype with a few counts. The chain uses TRBV7-2 and TRBJ2-1; TRBD2 aligns across 10 bases. This CDR3 spans 18 amino acids. Germline trimming cut 4 bases from V and 0 bases from J; bases unmatched to any gene: 9. Germline V gives CDR1 SGHTA, CDR2 FQGNSA. The CDR3 loop is CASSSRGSGGSSYNEQFF. The DNA for the CDR3 is TGTGCCAGCAGCTCCCGAGGTAGCGGGGGGAGCTCCTACAATGAGCAGTTCTTC.

The rearrangement joins TRBV11-2 to TRBJ2-3; 12 nucleotides match TRBD2. The J segment lost 9 bases and the V segment lost 6 bases, leaving 16 bases of the junction unmatched. Per the germline V gene, CDR1 is SGHAT and CDR2 is FQNNGV. The CDR3 loop spans 17 amino acids. In nucleotides, the CDR3 is TGTGCCAGCAGACCACCAGGACTAGCGGGACCATATATGACGCAGTATTTT. Amino acid sequence: CASRPPGLAGPYMTQYF.

The V call is TRBV4-3, the J call TRBJ1-4; TRBD1 matches 9 bases. With 4 bases clipped from V and 5 bases from J, the junction kept 5 bases outside the gene matches. The CDR3 consists of 15 residues. Germline V gene lookup returns CDR1 LGHNA and CDR2 YSLEER. CDR3 coding DNA: TGCGCCAGCAGCCCCCAGGACAGGGGAAATGAAAAACTGTTTTTT. Protein sequence: CASSPQDRGNEKLFF.